The 9 T cell receptor beta chains given below trace back to one sample, sequenced in a study of Graves' ophthalmopathy and Graves' hyperthyroidism. RNA transcripts were the template, and TCR beta CDR3 regions were amplified from them. Second-round multiplex PCR came after first-round RT-PCR with HTBI primers. From the multiplex PCR reads, TCRdb called clonotypes with MiXCR, one entry per CDR3 protein. The sample has around 1.1 million distinct CDR3 sequences, 35% to 40% seen once; the top ten hold around 10%. The source material was peripheral blood or thyroid tissue (not recorded which). The receptors come from an adult man with Graves' hyperthyroidism.

The chain carries TRBV7-9 and TRBJ1-5; 7 bases align to TRBD1. CDR1 is SEHNR, CDR2 FQNEAQ, per germline (reference sequence). This CDR3 is built from 17 residues. V was clipped by 5 bases and J by 0 bases; unmatched bases: 10. The CDR3 spells CASSHQTGTDSNQPQHF. The CDR3 nucleotides read TGTGCCAGCAGCCACCAGACCGGGACAGATAGCAATCAGCCCCAGCATTTT.

This clonotype was counted ten times or more. This sequence joins TRBV5-1 and TRBJ2-2, with a possible D match to TRBD2 (6 bases). Germline-derived CDR1 and CDR2 are SGHRS and YFSETQ. The CDR3 is made up of 14 amino acids. V lost 5 bases to trimming and J lost 5 bases, with 13 bases between them. The CDR3 coding sequence is TGCGCCAGCAGGGACGGGAGCACTACCGGGGAGCTGTTTTTT. Its protein is CASRDGSTTGELFF.

This clonotype was seen ten or more times. This chain joins TRBV7-2 and TRBJ2-5; TRBD1 is a possible D gene (6 bases). Trimming left V 0 bases short and J 5 bases short, with 16 bases between. CDR3 length: 16 residues. Germline loops: CDR1 SGHTA, CDR2 FQGNSA. The CDR3 DNA reads TGTGCCAGCAGCTTAGCTGGCCAGGGGAGAAGGGAGACCCAGTACTTC. Translating it yields CASSLAGQGRRETQYF.

The chain employs TRBV28 and TRBJ1-4; the D is unclear. CDR1 is MDHEN and CDR2 is SYDVKM in the germline V gene. V was clipped by 1 base and J by 5 bases, with 8 bases between them. There are 14 residues in the CDR3. The CDR3 protein is CASSLFQENEKLFF. DNA for the CDR3: TGTGCCAGCAGTTTATTTCAGGAGAATGAAAAACTGTTTTTT.

This clonotype was detected many times. This chain uses TRBV2 with TRBJ1-6; D not resolved. The length of the CDR3 is 14 residues. V gave up 8 bases and J gave up 7 bases, with 15 bases separating them. Germline CDR1 and CDR2: SNHLY and FYNNEI. CDR3 region: CASWKRGLNSPLHF. The CDR3 bases are TGTGCCAGCTGGAAGCGCGGCCTCAATTCACCCCTCCACTTT.

This clonotype was detected a few times. A much larger clone differs from this one at a single base, so this may be a read error. The conserved closing phenylalanine or tryptophan is absent in this CDR3, likely reflecting a read error. The chain uses TRBV25-1 and TRBJ2-7, with D possibly matching TRBD1 (6 bases). CDR1 is MGHDK, CDR2 SYGVNS, per germline. V gave up 8 bases and J gave up 2 bases, with 16 bases separating them. The CDR3 runs 14 residues. CDR3 in DNA: TGTGCCAGCGGGGACGGGACACCCCCCTACGAGCAGTACCTC. Its translation: CASGDGTPPYEQYL.

As regards this clonotype: A read error may explain this, as a much larger clone is one base away. J is TRBJ1-1 and V is TRBV11-2; D is unclear. V lost 4 bases to trimming and J lost 3 bases, with 12 bases between them. The CDR3 covers 14 residues. Per the germline V gene, CDR1 is SGHAT and CDR2 is FQNNGV. This CDR3 is CASSWSREHTEAFF. CDR3 in DNA: TGTGCCAGCAGCTGGTCACGGGAGCACACTGAAGCTTTCTTT.

This clonotype was counted ten times or more. The CDR3 region is CASSHLDREGYEQYF. The CDR3 nucleotides read TGTGCCAGCAGCCATTTGGACAGGGAGGGCTACGAGCAGTACTTC. V usage is TRBV7-2 and J usage is TRBJ2-7; perhaps TRBD1 as D (8 bases). CDR1 is SGHTA, CDR2 FQGNSA, per germline. The V and J ends lost 5 bases and 3 bases respectively, with 17 bases between them. CDR3 length: 15 residues.

This clonotype came up a few times. V and J are TRBV20-1 and TRBJ2-5; D is uncertain. Germline lookup yields CDR1 DFQATT and CDR2 SNEGSKA (reference sequence). V was pared by 2 bases and J by 1 base, with 8 bases between. The CDR3 has 13 residues. The CDR3 here is CSARIWVQETQYF. CDR3 DNA sequence: TGCAGTGCTAGAATCTGGGTCCAAGAGACCCAGTACTTC.